The 17 T cell receptor beta chains given below trace back to one sample, sequenced in a study of shared clonotypes between healthy human individuals (dated by TCRdb to 2019 to 2021). Receptor libraries were prepared by the immunoSEQ multiplex PCR assay. This immuneACCESS table, as held by TCRdb, lists in-frame sequences with V and J called but not all clones. Of the missing ones, under half trace to an unresolved V gene in checked studies; the others have no known cause. This sample is represented by approximately 500,000 clones; almost 97% of them were singletons. 0.05% to 0.07% of the sample lies in the top ten. The source material was naive CD4+ T cells sorted from blood. This specimen's cell subset or site label, interpreted: CD45RA+ positively selected. These receptors all come from a woman in her thirties in good health.

J is TRBJ2-7 and V is TRBV21-1. TRBV21-1 is recorded as a pseudogene. This CDR3 is 15 amino acids long. The CDR3 sequence: CASSKAPGGRVEQYF. Here the CDR3 DNA reads TGTGCCAGCAGCAAAGCACCAGGGGGGAGGGTCGAGCAGTACTTC.

The chain couples TRBV27 to TRBJ2-4; 9 bases agree with TRBD2. After removal of 6 bases from V and 3 bases from J, the junction contained 6 bases not matched to a gene. The CDR3 covers 15 residues. Germline V gene data show CDR1 as MNHEY and CDR2 as SMNVEV (reference sequence). CDR3 DNA sequence: TGTGCCAGCAGAAGACTAGCGGACTTCAAAAACATTCAGTACTTC. It is translated as CASRRLADFKNIQYF.

The genes are TRBV28 and TRBJ2-5, with 13 bases aligning to TRBD2. TRBJ2-7 matches the DNA end more closely, so the J call is doubtful. Germline V gene sequence: CDR1 MDHEN, CDR2 SYDVKM. The CDR3 consists of 16 residues. The DNA for the CDR3 is TGTGCCAGCAGTTCCATCGGGACTAGCGGGATCTACGAGCAGTACTTC. It yields the protein CASSSIGTSGIYEQYF.

The chain links TRBV5-4 to TRBJ2-2; TRBD2 matches 10 bases. V trimming: 4 bases; J trimming: 3 bases; junction bases outside the gene matches: 3. The CDR3 has 15 residues. Germline V gene sequence: CDR1 SGHNT, CDR2 YYREEE (reference sequence). The CDR3 DNA reads TGTGCCAGCAGCACCGGGACTAGCGACACCGGGGAGCTGTTTTTT. Translated, it gives CASSTGTSDTGELFF.

This clone was recorded only once. The chain recombines TRBV28 with TRBJ2-3; no definite D call. Germline V gene sequence: CDR1 MDHEN, CDR2 SYDVKM. V shed 8 bases and J shed 5 bases, with 11 bases lying between them. The CDR3 has 12 residues. The CDR3 DNA is TGTGCCAGCCGATTCCTAGGAGATACGCAGTATTTT. Encoded protein: CASRFLGDTQYF.

The V and J genes are TRBV29-1 and TRBJ2-7; 9 bases agree with TRBD2. The CDR3 runs to 14 residues. The germline V gene encodes CDR1 SQVTM and CDR2 ANQGSEA. The V segment lost 6 bases and the J segment 2 bases; nucleotides outside the gene matches: 8. DNA for the CDR3: TGCAGCGTCGTGGGACTAGCCGGAACCTACGAGCAGTACTTC. Amino acids: CSVVGLAGTYEQYF.

The V gene is TRBV18, the J gene TRBJ2-7; 10 positions match TRBD1. The junction had 6 bases not matched to a gene; V was cut back by 3 bases and J by 4 bases. Germline loops: CDR1 KGHSH, CDR2 LQKENI. The CDR3 loop spans 15 amino acids. The CDR3 loop reads CASSPSTGGSYEQYF. CDR3 coding DNA: TGTGCCAGCTCACCCTCGACAGGGGGCAGTTACGAGCAGTACTTC.

The rearrangement uses TRBV28 and TRBJ2-7, with TRBD1 identical over 9 bases. The CDR3 totals 15 residues. Germline CDR1 is MDHEN and CDR2 is SYDVKM. J gave up 0 bases and V 3 bases, and 3 bases lay outside the gene matches. The CDR3 region is CASSFSTGGSYEQYF. The CDR3 DNA is TGTGCCAGCAGTTTTTCGACAGGGGGCTCCTACGAGCAGTACTTC.

The chain is built from TRBV6-5 and TRBJ1-1; the D gene is possibly TRBD1 (5 bases). V lost 2 bases to trimming and J lost 5 bases, with 12 bases between them. Germline-derived CDR1 and CDR2 are MNHEY and SVGAGI. CDR3 length equals 14 residues. CDR3 bases: TGTGCCAGCAGTTACGTCCAAGGGACTACTGAAGCTTTCTTT. This sequence encodes CASSYVQGTTEAFF.

The V and J genes are TRBV27 and TRBJ1-1, with D tentatively TRBD1 (5 bases). Germline V CDR1 and CDR2: MNHEY, SMNVEV (reference sequence). The CDR3 has 14 residues. The germline V and J ends were trimmed by 5 bases and 1 base, with 11 bases remaining between them. The CDR3 region has the DNA TGTGCCAGCAGTCCAGGGCAACAGAACACTGAAGCTTTCTTT. Encoded protein: CASSPGQQNTEAFF.

This sequence joins TRBV19 and TRBJ2-7, with 11 bases fitting TRBD2. The CDR3 has 15 amino acids. Germline V gene data show CDR1 as LNHDA and CDR2 as SQIVND (reference sequence). The trim removed 5 bases at V and 4 bases at J, leaving 7 bases unmatched. The CDR3 spells CASSPRLAGSYEQYF. Written as DNA, the CDR3 is TGTGCCAGTAGTCCGAGACTAGCGGGGTCGTACGAGCAGTACTTC.

Concerning this clone: This specimen includes other DNA sequences encoding the same CDR3. CDR3 bases: TGTGCCAGCTCACCCGGACCGGGCGAGCAGTACTTC. Its translation: CASSPGPGEQYF. V is TRBV18 and J is TRBJ2-7; no reliable D call. Germline V gene lookup returns CDR1 KGHSH and CDR2 LQKENI. The CDR3 extends over 12 amino acids. The V gene lost 3 bases and the J gene lost 6 bases, with 9 bases spanning the gap.

The CDR3 DNA is TGTGCCAGTATTGGGCCGACCGGGGAGCTGTTTTTT. Translation: CASIGPTGELFF. The V gene is TRBV19, the J gene TRBJ2-2, with D unclear. The V end was cut by 7 bases, the J end by 5 bases, with 8 bases between. The CDR3 runs to 12 residues. Germline CDR1 reads LNHDA; CDR2 reads SQIVND (reference sequence).

The CDR3 nucleotides read TGCGCCAGCAGCTTGGATCGGGTTATGAACACTGAAGCTTTCTTT. Translated, it gives CASSLDRVMNTEAFF. V gene TRBV5-1 combines with J gene TRBJ1-1; D gene ambiguous. Germline V gene data show CDR1 as SGHRS and CDR2 as YFSETQ. The CDR3 runs to 15 residues. Trimming stripped 0 bases from V and 0 bases from J, with 9 bases between.

This clone was seen only once. V and J are TRBV7-9 and TRBJ1-5; 8 nucleotides agree with TRBD1. After removal of 5 bases from V and 4 bases from J, the junction contained 4 bases not matched to a gene. CDR1 is SEHNR and CDR2 is FQNEAQ in the germline V gene (reference sequence). The CDR3 totals 14 residues. In DNA, the CDR3 is TGTGCCAGCAGCCCGCAGGGGGCGAATCAGCCCCAGCATTTT. Amino acid sequence: CASSPQGANQPQHF.

The chain links TRBV28 to TRBJ2-5, with a tentative D call TRBD2 (6 bases). The J call may be wrong; the DNA end is better matched by TRBJ2-7. This CDR3 region has 14 residues. The germline V gene has CDR1 MDHEN and CDR2 SYDVKM. The CDR3 nucleotides are TGTGCCAGCAGTTTAGGAGGGGTTCCCTACGAGCAGTACTTC. Protein: CASSLGGVPYEQYF.

The chain carries TRBV15 and TRBJ2-7; tentatively, D is TRBD2 (5 bases). CDR1 is LNHNV and CDR2 is YYDKDF in the germline V gene (reference sequence). V was cut by 1 base and J by 2 bases, with 12 bases left in between. This CDR3 is built from 15 residues. The CDR3 coding sequence is TGTGCCACCAGCAGAGTGCTAGCTGCAACCTACGAGCAGTACTTC. It is translated as CATSRVLAATYEQYF.